Listed here is a single T cell receptor beta chain. The data were obtained in a study of CD8 T cells in ankylosing spondylitis. TCRdb passed the 5' RACE reads through MiXCR, listing each CDR3 protein once. The sample includes over 150,000 distinct CDR3 sequences, roughly 18% of them seen just once. The germline CDR1 and CDR2 sequences are SQVTM and ANQGSEA. The V and J ends lost 3 bases and 1 base respectively, with 4 bases between them. This CDR3 has 12 residues. The sample was blood, either unsorted or a sorted T cell fraction (not recorded which). The source of this sequence is a male donor between 5 and 35 years old with ankylosing spondylitis or in good health (not recorded which). V gene TRBV29-1 combines with J gene TRBJ1-3; D unclear. This chain's CDR3 is CSVEQSGNTIYF. CDR3 DNA sequence: TGCAGCGTTGAGCAGTCTGGAAACACCATATATTTT.